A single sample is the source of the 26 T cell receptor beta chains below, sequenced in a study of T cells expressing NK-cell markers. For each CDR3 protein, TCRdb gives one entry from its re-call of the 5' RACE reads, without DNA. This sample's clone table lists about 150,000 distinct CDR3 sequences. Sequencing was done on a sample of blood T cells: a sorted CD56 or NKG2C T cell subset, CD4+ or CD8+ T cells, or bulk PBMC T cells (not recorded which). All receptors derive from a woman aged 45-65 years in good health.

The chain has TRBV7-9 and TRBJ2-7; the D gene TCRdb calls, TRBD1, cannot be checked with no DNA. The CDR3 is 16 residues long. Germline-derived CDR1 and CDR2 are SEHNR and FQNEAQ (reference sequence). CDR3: CASSFLGGAKGYEQYF.

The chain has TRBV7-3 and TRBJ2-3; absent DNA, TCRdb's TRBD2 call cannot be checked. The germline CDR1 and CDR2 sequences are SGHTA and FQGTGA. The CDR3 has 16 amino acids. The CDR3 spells CASSLTVADSTDTQYF.

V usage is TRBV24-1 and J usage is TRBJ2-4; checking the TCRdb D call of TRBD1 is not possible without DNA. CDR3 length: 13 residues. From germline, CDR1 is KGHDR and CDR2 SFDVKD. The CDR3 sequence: CATRAPGENIQYF.

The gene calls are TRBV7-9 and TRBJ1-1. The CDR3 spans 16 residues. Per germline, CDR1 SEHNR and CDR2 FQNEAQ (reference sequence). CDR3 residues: CASSLARGPENTEAFF. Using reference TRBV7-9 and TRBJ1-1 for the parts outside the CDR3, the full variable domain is DTGVSQNPRHKITKRGQNVTFRCDPISEHNRLYWYRQTLGQGPEFLTYFQNEAQLEKSRLLSDRFSAERPKGSFSTLEIQRTEQGDSAMYLCASSLARGPENTEAFFGQGTRLTVV.

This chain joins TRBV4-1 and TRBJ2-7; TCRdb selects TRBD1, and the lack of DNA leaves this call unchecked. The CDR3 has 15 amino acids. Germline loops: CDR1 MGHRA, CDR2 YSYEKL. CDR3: CASSPVRGQTYEQYF.

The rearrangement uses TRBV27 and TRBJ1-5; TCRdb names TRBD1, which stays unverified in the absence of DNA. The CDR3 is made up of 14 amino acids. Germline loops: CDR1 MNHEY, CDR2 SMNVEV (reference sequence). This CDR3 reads CASRPGESNQPQHF.

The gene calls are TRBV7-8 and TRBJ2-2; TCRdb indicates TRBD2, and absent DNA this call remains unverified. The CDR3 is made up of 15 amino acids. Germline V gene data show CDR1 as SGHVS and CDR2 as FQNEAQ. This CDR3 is CASSISGRGTGELFF.

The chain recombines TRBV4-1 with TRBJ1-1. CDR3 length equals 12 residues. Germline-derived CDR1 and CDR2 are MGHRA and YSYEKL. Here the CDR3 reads CASSQVGLEAFF.

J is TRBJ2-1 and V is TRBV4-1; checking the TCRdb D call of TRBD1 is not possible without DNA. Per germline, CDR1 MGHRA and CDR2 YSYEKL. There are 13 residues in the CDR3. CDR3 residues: CASSQGAWGEQFF.

The CDR3 here is CSVVGREASYEQYF. This sequence joins TRBV29-1 and TRBJ2-7; TCRdb's assignment of TRBD2 cannot be checked, as there is no DNA. The CDR3 extends over 14 amino acids. Germline-derived CDR1 and CDR2 are SQVTM and ANQGSEA.

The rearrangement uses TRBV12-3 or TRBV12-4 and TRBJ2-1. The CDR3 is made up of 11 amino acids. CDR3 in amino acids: CAVRVHNEQFF.

CDR3 loop: CASRHEGLAYNEQFF. The rearrangement links TRBV12-3 or TRBV12-4 to TRBJ2-1; TCRdb's assignment of TRBD2 cannot be checked, as there is no DNA. CDR3 length equals 15 residues.

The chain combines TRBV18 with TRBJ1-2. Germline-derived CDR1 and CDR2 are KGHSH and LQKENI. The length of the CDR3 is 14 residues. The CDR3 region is CASSPPAIFGGYTF.

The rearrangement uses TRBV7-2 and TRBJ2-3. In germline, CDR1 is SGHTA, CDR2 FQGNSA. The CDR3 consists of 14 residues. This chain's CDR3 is CASSLVADTDTQYF.

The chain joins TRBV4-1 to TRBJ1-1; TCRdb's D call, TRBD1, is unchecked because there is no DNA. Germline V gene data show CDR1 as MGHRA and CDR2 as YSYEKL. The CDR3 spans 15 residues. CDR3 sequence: CASRNSGTGNAEAFF.

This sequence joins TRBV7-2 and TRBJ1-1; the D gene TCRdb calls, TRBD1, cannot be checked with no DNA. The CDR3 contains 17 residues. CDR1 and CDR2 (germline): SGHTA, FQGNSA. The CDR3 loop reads CASSWILAPGMNTEAFF.

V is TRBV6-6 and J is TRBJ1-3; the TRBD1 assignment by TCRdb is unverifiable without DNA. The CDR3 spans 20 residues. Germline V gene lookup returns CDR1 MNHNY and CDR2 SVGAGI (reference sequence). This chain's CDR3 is CASSYSIAPGTGISGNTIYF.

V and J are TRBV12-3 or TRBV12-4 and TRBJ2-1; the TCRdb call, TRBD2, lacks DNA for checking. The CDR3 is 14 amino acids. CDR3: CASTETSGSYEQFF.

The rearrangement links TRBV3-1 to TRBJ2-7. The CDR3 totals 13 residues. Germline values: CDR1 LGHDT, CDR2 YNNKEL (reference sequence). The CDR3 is CASSFGSRDEQYF.

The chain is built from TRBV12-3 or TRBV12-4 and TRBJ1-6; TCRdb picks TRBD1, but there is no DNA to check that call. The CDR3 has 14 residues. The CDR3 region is CASSFGQGYSPLHF.

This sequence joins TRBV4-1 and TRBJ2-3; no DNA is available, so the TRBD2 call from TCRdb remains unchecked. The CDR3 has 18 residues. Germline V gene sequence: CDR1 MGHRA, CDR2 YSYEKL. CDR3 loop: CASSQFLAGGPGTDTQYF.

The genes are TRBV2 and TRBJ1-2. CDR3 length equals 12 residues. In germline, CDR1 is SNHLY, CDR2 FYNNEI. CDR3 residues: CASSLLPYGYTF.

The CDR3 loop is CATRPTTGAPEAFF. This sequence joins TRBV24-1 and TRBJ1-1; without DNA, the TCRdb call of TRBD1 cannot be checked. The length of the CDR3 is 14 residues. Germline V lookup: CDR1 KGHDR, CDR2 SFDVKD.

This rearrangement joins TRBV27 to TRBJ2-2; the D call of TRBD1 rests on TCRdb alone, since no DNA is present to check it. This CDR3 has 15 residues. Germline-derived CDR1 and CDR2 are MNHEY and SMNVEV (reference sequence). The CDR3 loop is CASSFYRTNTGELFF.

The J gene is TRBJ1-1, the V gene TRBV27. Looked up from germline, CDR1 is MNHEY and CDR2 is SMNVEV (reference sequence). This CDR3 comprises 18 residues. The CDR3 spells CASSLQPALSAYGSGAFF.

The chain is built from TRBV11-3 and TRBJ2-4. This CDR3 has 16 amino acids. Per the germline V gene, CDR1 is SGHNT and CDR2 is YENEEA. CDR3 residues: CASSRGPPNAKNIQYF.